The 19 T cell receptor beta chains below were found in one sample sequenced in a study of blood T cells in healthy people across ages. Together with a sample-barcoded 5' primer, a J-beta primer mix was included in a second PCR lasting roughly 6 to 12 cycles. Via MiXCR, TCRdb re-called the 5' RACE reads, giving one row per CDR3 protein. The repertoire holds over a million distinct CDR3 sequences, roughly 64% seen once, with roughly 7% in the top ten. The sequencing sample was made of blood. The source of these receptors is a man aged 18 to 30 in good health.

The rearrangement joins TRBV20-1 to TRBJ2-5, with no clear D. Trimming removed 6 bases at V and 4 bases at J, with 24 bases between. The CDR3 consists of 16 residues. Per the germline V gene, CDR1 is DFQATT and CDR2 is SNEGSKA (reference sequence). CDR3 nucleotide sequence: TGCAGTGCCACACAAAAACGGCCTCGGTACGCAGAGACCCAGTACTTC. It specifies CSATQKRPRYAETQYF.

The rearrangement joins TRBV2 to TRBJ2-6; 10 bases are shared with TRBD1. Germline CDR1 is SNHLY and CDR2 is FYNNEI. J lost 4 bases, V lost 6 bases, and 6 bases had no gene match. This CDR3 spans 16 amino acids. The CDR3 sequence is CASSPRQGAGANVLTF. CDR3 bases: TGTGCCAGCAGCCCCCGACAGGGGGCAGGGGCCAACGTCCTGACTTTC.

The CDR3 loop is CASSSLQGQSKQFF. DNA of the CDR3: TGTGCCAGCAGTTCCCTCCAGGGACAAAGTAAGCAGTTCTTC. The genes are TRBV27 and TRBJ2-1; D may be TRBD1 (6 bases). The CDR3 contains 14 residues. Trimming cost V 4 bases and J 11 bases, with 18 bases left between them. Germline V gives CDR1 MNHEY, CDR2 SMNVEV (reference sequence).

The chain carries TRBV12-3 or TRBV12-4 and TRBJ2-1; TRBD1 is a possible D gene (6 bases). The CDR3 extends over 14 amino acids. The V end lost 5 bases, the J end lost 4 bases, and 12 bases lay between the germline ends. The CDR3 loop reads CASSRDIPYNEQFF. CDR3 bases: TGTGCCAGCAGTAGGGACATCCCTTACAATGAGCAGTTCTTC.

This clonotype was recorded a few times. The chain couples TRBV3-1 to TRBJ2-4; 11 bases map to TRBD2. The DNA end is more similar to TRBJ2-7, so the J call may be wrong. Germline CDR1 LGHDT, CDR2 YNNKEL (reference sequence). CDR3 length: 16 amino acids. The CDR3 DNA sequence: TGTGCCAGCAGCCAGAGCCTAGCGGGAGGCCTCTACGAGCAGTACTTC. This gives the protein CASSQSLAGGLYEQYF.

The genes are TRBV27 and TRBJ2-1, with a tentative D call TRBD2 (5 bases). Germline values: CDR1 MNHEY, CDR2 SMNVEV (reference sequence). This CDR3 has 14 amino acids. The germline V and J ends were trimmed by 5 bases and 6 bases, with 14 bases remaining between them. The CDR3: CASSRVGASNEQFF. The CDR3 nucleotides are TGTGCCAGCAGTCGAGTGGGAGCCTCCAATGAGCAGTTCTTC.

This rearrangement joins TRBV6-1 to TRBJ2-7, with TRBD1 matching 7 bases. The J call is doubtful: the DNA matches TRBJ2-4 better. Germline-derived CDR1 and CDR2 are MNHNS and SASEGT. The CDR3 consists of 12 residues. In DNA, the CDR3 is TGTGCCAGCAGTCACAGGGGAGACATTCAGTACTTC. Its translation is CASSHRGDIQYF.

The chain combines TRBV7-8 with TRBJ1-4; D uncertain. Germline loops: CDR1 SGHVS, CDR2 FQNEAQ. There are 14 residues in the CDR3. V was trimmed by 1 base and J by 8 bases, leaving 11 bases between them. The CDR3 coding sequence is TGTGCCAGCAGCTTAGAGATCCCGGGCGAAAAACTGTTTTTT. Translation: CASSLEIPGEKLFF.

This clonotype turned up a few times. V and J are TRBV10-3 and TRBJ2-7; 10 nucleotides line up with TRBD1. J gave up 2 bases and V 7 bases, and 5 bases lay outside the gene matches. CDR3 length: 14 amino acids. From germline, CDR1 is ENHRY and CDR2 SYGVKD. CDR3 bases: TGTGCCATCAATGGACAGGGGGTGGCCTACGAGCAGTACTTC. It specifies CAINGQGVAYEQYF.

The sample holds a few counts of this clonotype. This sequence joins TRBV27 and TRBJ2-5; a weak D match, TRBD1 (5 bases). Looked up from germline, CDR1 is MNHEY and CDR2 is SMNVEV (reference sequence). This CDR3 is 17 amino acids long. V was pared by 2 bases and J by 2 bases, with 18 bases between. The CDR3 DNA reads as TGTGCCAGCAGTTTAGCTGGGTCCGGACATATACAAGAGACCCAGTACTTC. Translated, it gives CASSLAGSGHIQETQYF.

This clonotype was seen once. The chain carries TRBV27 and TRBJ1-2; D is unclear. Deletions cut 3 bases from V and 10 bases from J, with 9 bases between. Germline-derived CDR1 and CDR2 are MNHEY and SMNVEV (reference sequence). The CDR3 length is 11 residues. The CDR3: CASSFGDVYTF. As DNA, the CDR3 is TGTGCCAGCAGTTTTGGGGATGTCTACACCTTC.

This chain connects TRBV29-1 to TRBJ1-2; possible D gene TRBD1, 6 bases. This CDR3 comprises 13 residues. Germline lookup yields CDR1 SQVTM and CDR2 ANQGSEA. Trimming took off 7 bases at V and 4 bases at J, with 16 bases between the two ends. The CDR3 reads CSGGAISSYGYTF. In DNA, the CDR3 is TGCAGCGGGGGGGCCATTTCAAGCTATGGCTACACCTTC.

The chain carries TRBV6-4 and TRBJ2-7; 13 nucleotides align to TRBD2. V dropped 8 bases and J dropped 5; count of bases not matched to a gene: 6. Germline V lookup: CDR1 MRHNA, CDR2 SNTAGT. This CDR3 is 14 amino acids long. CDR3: CASHGLAGADEQYF. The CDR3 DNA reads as TGTGCCAGCCACGGACTAGCGGGAGCCGACGAGCAGTACTTC.

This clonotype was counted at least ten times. CDR3 bases: TGTGCCAGCTCACCATTGGATGAGCAGTTCTTC. Translation: CASSPLDEQFF. V and J are TRBV7-2 and TRBJ2-1; no clear D. Per germline, CDR1 SGHTA and CDR2 FQGNSA. The CDR3 is 11 amino acids. V lost 8 bases to trimming and J lost 8 bases, with 10 bases between them.

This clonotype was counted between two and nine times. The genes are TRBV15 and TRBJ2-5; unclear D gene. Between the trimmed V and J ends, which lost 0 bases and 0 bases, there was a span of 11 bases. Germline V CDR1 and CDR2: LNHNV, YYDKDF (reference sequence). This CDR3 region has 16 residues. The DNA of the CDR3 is TGTGCCACCAGCAGAGATCGACGGCGGCACCAAGAGACCCAGTACTTC. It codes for CATSRDRRRHQETQYF.

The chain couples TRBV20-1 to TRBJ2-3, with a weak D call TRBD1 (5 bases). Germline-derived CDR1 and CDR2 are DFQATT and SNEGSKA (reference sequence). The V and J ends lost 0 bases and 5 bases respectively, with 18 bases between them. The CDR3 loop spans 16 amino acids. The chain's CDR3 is CSARDPAGQKGDTQYF. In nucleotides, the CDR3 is TGCAGTGCTAGAGATCCGGCAGGGCAAAAGGGAGATACGCAGTATTTT.

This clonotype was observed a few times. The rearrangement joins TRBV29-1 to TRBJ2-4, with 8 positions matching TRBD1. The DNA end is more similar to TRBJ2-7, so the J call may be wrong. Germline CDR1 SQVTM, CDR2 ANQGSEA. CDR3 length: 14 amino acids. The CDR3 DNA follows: TGCAGCGTTGAACAGGGGGCGCAGCCTTCCGAGCAGTACTTC. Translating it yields CSVEQGAQPSEQYF.

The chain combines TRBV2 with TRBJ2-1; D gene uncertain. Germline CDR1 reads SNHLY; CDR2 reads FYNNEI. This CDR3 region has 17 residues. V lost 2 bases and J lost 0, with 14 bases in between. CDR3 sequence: CASSEQVDRSSYNEQFF. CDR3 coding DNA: TGTGCCAGCAGTGAACAGGTTGACCGAAGCTCCTACAATGAGCAGTTCTTC.

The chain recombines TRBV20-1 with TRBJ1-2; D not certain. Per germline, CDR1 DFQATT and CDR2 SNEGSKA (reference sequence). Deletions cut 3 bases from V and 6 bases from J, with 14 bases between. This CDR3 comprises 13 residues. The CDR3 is CSARFKGIDGYTF. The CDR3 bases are TGCAGTGCTAGGTTCAAGGGTATCGATGGCTACACCTTC.